Given below is one TCR beta chain in context. Its antigen remains unknown. This sample was included in a study of prognosis after radiotherapy for stage I lung cancer. Broader study findings: Lower Shannon entropy values were found after stereotactic body radiation therapy in patients who developed distant metastases.

The genomic DNA TCR beta CDR3 region underwent two rounds of multiplex PCR. Gene-specific TRBV and TRBJ primers were used in PCR round one. TCRdb ran MiXCR on the multiplex PCR reads and lists one entry per CDR3 protein. In the table there are 30,000 to 40,000 distinct CDR3 sequences, 25% to 40% of which are singletons. Here the sequenced sample was PBMCs, taken before or after stereotactic body radiation therapy (not recorded which). This clonotype was sampled from a donor over 45 with non-small cell lung cancer.

CDR3 residues: CASISDRGGPRSQHF. The CDR3, as DNA: TGCGCCAGCATCTCTGACAGGGGAGGCCCGCGGTCCCAGCATTTT. This chain joins TRBV4-1 and TRBJ1-5; 8 bases match TRBD1. Germline V gene sequence: CDR1 MGHRA, CDR2 YSYEKL. The CDR3 extends over 15 amino acids. V lost 7 bases and J lost 11; bases outside the gene matches: 16.